Shown below are 9 T cell receptor beta chains from a single sample sequenced in a study of cytomegalovirus exposure and HLA in healthy donors. The PCR contained 60 Vbeta and 13 Jbeta primers. Profiling relied on immunoSEQ multiplex PCR, and the TCRdb table lists in-frame clones only, not all of them. The top ten clones hold roughly 2.1% of a sample with more than 85,000 clones, around 72% of them seen once. Material: PBMCs. These receptors were taken from a man aged 30 to 39 in good health and CMV-seronegative.

This rearrangement joins TRBV7-7 to TRBJ2-3; 10 bases are shared with TRBD1. The germline gives CDR1 SSHAT, CDR2 FNYEAQ (reference sequence). The CDR3 sequence is 15 residues long. The V and J ends lost 1 base and 4 bases, in that order; junction bases with no gene match: 2. CDR3 sequence: CASSLGQGAADTQYF. The CDR3 DNA reads as TGTGCCAGCAGCTTAGGACAGGGGGCCGCAGATACGCAGTATTTT. Filled out from reference TRBV7-7 and TRBJ2-3, the complete variable domain reads GAGVSQSPRYKVTKRGQDVTLRCDPISSHATLYWYQQALGQGPEFLTYFNYEAQPDKSGLPSDRFSAERPEGSISTLTIQRTEQRDSAMYRCASSLGQGAADTQYFGPGTRLTVL.

This clone turned up a few times. This chain links TRBV28 with TRBJ1-5; the D gene is possibly TRBD1 (5 bases). The CDR3 extends over 16 amino acids. The germline gives CDR1 MDHEN, CDR2 SYDVKM. The V gene lost 6 bases and the J gene lost 3 bases, with 18 bases spanning the gap. CDR3 DNA sequence: TGTGCCAGCAGGGGCAGGGTTTTGCGAGACAATCAGCCCCAGCATTTT. This sequence encodes CASRGRVLRDNQPQHF.

The chain has TRBV7-2 and TRBJ2-2; D unresolved. The germline gives CDR1 SGHTA, CDR2 FQGNSA. There are 13 residues in the CDR3. V dropped 5 bases and J dropped 3 bases, with 7 bases sitting between them. The CDR3 region has the DNA TGTGCCAGCAGCCCCGAGTACACCGGGGAGCTGTTTTTT. This encodes CASSPEYTGELFF.

This chain uses TRBV6-5 with TRBJ1-2, with 7 bases identical to TRBD1. Germline V gene lookup returns CDR1 MNHEY and CDR2 SVGAGI. J lost 8 bases, V lost 5 bases, and 8 bases had no gene match. The CDR3 is made up of 13 amino acids. CDR3 region: CASSEDRVGGYTF. For the CDR3, the DNA is TGTGCCAGCAGTGAAGACAGGGTTGGGGGCTACACCTTC.

The chain combines TRBV2 with TRBJ2-7; 8 nucleotides agree with TRBD1. Unmatched junction bases numbered 4, after V lost 6 bases and J lost 3 bases. Germline loops: CDR1 SNHLY, CDR2 FYNNEI. This CDR3 has 13 residues. CDR3: CASRGTGGYEQYF. DNA for the CDR3: TGTGCCAGCAGGGGTACAGGGGGCTACGAGCAGTACTTC. Variable domain in full (rest from reference TRBV2 and TRBJ2-7): EPEVTQTPSHQVTQMGQEVILRCVPISNHLYFYWYRQILGQKVEFLVSFYNNEISEKSEIFDDQFSVERPDGSNFTLKIRSTKLEDSAMYFCASRGTGGYEQYFGPGTRLTVT.

The chain combines TRBV10-2 with TRBJ2-2; 9 bases map to TRBD1. Germline CDR1 WSHSY, CDR2 SAAADI. Losses at the gene ends were 7 bases for V and 4 bases for J; bases not matched to a gene: 10. The CDR3 runs to 16 residues. For the CDR3, the DNA is TGCGCCAGCAAAAGACCGGGACAGGGTTTCACCGGGGAGCTGTTTTTT. This translates into CASKRPGQGFTGELFF.

Note on this clone: The junction departs from the called germline gene at one end, perhaps through a read error. Distinct nucleotide sequences in the sample also encode this CDR3. This sequence joins TRBV5-1 and TRBJ2-5; weak D call: TRBD2 (5 bases). The CDR3 totals 13 residues. The germline CDR1 and CDR2 sequences are SGHRS and YFSETQ. Here the CDR3 reads CASTLGAGETQYF. The CDR3 coding sequence is TGCGCCAGCACCTTGGGAGCAGGAGAGACCCAGTACTTC.

The chain employs TRBV28 and TRBJ1-5; 8 positions agree with TRBD1. This CDR3 is built from 16 residues. CDR1 and CDR2 from the germline V gene are MDHEN and SYDVKM. Trimming removed 7 bases from V and 1 base from J; junction bases left unmatched: 9. DNA of the CDR3: TGTGCCAGCACGAACCCTCAGGGGGCGAGCAATCAGCCCCAGCATTTT. This gives the protein CASTNPQGASNQPQHF.

The rearrangement joins TRBV6-6 to TRBJ2-1; TRBD1 is a possible D gene (6 bases). V lost 6 bases to trimming and J lost 7 bases, with 16 bases between them. Germline CDR1 MNHNY, CDR2 SVGAGI (reference sequence). There are 14 residues in the CDR3. CDR3 coding DNA: TGTGCCAGCAGGGTCCGGGACATAGGGAATGAGCAGTTCTTC. It yields the protein CASRVRDIGNEQFF.